Listed here are 9 T cell receptor beta chains from one sample, sequenced in a study of T cell responses to AZD1222 COVID-19 vaccine. Profiled with immunoSEQ multiplex PCR; TCRdb holds only in-frame clones, not every one. Of tens of thousands of clones listed, around 86% are singletons. The sample consisted of peripheral blood, taken 28 days after the second AZD1222 dose. The receptors shown here come from an adult who received the AZD1222 COVID-19 vaccine.

The rearrangement uses TRBV27 and TRBJ1-2; 7 bases are a match to TRBD1. CDR1 and CDR2 from the germline V gene are MNHEY and SMNVEV (reference sequence). This CDR3 is built from 15 residues. V lost 4 bases to trimming and J lost 5 bases; unmatched junction nucleotides: 10. The CDR3 here is CASSSTGIGGYGYTF. As DNA, the CDR3 is TGTGCCAGCAGTTCGACAGGGATTGGAGGGTATGGCTACACCTTC.

The rearrangement joins TRBV13 to TRBJ2-1; 12 positions match TRBD2. Germline lookup yields CDR1 PRHDT and CDR2 FYEKMQ (reference sequence). Trimming took 5 bases from V and 16 from J; bases not matched to a gene: 9. This CDR3 is built from 13 residues. The CDR3 DNA reads TGTGCCAGCAGCCTACTGACTAGCGGGGGCCTATTCTTC. It encodes CASSLLTSGGLFF.

The genes are TRBV29-1 and TRBJ2-2, with 9 bases that match TRBD1. Germline V lookup: CDR1 SQVTM, CDR2 ANQGSEA. The CDR3 totals 13 residues. Unmatched junction bases numbered 3, after V lost 6 bases and J lost 4 bases. CDR3 DNA: TGCAGCGTGGACAGGGGAGGCACCGGGGAGCTGTTTTTT. Its translation: CSVDRGGTGELFF.

V gene TRBV4-1 combines with J gene TRBJ1-5; 7 bases fit TRBD1. The V and J ends lost 4 bases and 0 bases, in that order; junction bases with no gene match: 12. The CDR3 is 18 amino acids. Germline V gene sequence: CDR1 MGHRA, CDR2 YSYEKL. CDR3 bases: TGCGCCAGCAGCCCTGGGACAGCGCAACTTTATAGCAATCAGCCCCAGCATTTT. The encoded protein is CASSPGTAQLYSNQPQHF.

This sequence joins TRBV10-3 and TRBJ1-1; possibly TRBD1 for D (6 bases). Germline lookup yields CDR1 ENHRY and CDR2 SYGVKD. Trimming removed 4 bases from V and 1 base from J, with 16 bases in between. CDR3 size: 16 residues. The CDR3 sequence: CAISVADRSKNTEAFF. DNA for the CDR3: TGTGCCATCAGTGTCGCGGACAGATCTAAGAACACTGAAGCTTTCTTT.

The rearrangement joins TRBV19 to TRBJ2-7, with D perhaps matching TRBD1 (6 bases). This CDR3 comprises 15 residues. Trimming cost V 5 bases and J 3 bases, with 17 bases left between them. Germline values: CDR1 LNHDA, CDR2 SQIVND (reference sequence). This CDR3 reads CASSLSLQGNYEQYF. DNA of the CDR3: TGTGCCAGTAGTTTATCCCTCCAGGGGAACTACGAGCAGTACTTC.

The gene calls are TRBV18 and TRBJ2-5, with D perhaps being TRBD1 or TRBD2 (6 bases each). V lost 0 bases, J lost 5 bases, and 22 bases lay in between. CDR1 KGHSH and CDR2 LQKENI come from the germline V gene. The CDR3 totals 18 residues. The CDR3 DNA reads TGTGCCAGCTCACCACCGATTGGGCGGCCGGGGGCGCGGGAGACCCAGTACTTC. Its protein product is CASSPPIGRPGARETQYF.

The CDR3 protein is CASSPRGRGYYEQYF. In DNA, the CDR3 is TGTGCCAGCAGCCCGAGGGGAAGGGGGTATTACGAGCAGTACTTC. V usage is TRBV28 and J usage is TRBJ2-7, with D possibly matching TRBD1 (6 bases). This CDR3 is built from 15 residues. Germline assignment: CDR1 MDHEN and CDR2 SYDVKM. Trimming removed 6 bases from V and 4 bases from J, with 19 bases in between.

The V gene is TRBV28, the J gene TRBJ1-6; unclear D gene. This CDR3 comprises 12 residues. Germline lookup yields CDR1 MDHEN and CDR2 SYDVKM. V was cut by 6 bases and J by 6 bases, with 6 bases left in between. The CDR3 nucleotides are TGTGCCAGCAGGATCCCTAATTCACCCCTCCACTTT. Encoded protein: CASRIPNSPLHF.